The clone carrying this T cell receptor (beta chain) showed up just once. The sample is drawn from a study of cytomegalovirus exposure and HLA in healthy donors. Unmatched junction bases numbered 12, after V lost 0 bases and J lost 6 bases. The length of the CDR3 is 17 residues. Germline V gene lookup returns CDR1 GTSNPN and CDR2 SVGIG (reference sequence). The study ran its PCR with 60 Vbeta and 13 Jbeta primers. Produced via immunoSEQ multiplex PCR; TCRdb's table is partial and in-frame only. The repertoire has 85,000 to 100,000 clones, 75% to 85% of them found once; the top ten carry about 3.8%. The gene calls are TRBV30 and TRBJ2-1, with TRBD1 matching over 9 bases. This receptor was obtained from a woman between 35 and 50 years old in good health and CMV-seronegative. The source material was PBMCs. In nucleotides, the CDR3 is TGTGCCTGGAGTGTAGGGGTCTGGGACAGGGCGGTCAATGAGCAGTTCTTC. This sequence encodes CAWSVGVWDRAVNEQFF.